This T cell receptor (beta chain) is drawn from a study of identical twins. Findings of the study overall: Models, which agreed with sharing between unrelated individuals, nonetheless underestimated the out-of-frame TCR alpha sharing seen in monozygotic twins.

This clonotype was detected a few times. Its specificity is not known. Through template switching, a universal primer site was introduced, and the cDNA contained unique molecular identifiers. TCRdb re-called the 5' RACE reads through MiXCR, storing one row per CDR3 protein. Of hundreds of thousands of distinct CDR3 sequences listed, more than 8% are singletons. These data also formed part of another study, on yellow fever vaccine responses in identical twins.

This clonotype originated in a woman between 18 and 29 years old in good health. Sequenced: CD8+ T cells sorted from blood.

The CDR3: CASSGRDGNNSPLHF. The DNA of the CDR3 is TGTGCCAGCAGCGGACGGGACGGTAATAATTCACCCCTCCACTTT. V gene TRBV9 combines with J gene TRBJ1-6; possible D gene TRBD1, 5 bases. Germline V gene sequence: CDR1 SGDLS, CDR2 YYNGEE. This CDR3 is 15 amino acids long. Between the trimmed V and J ends, which lost 3 bases and 5 bases, there was a span of 12 bases.